This T cell receptor beta chain was profiled in a study of blood T cells in healthy people across ages. For this clonotype: Antigen: not known.

Overall study findings and caveats: The study found more naive CD4+ cells and higher diversity in long-lived than aged donors. The study could not conclusively compare naive and antigen-experienced cells, given its unsorted PBMCs.

The V gene's germline CDR1 is SGHKS and CDR2 YYEKEE (reference sequence). This CDR3 is 15 amino acids long. V was shortened by 1 base and J by 5 bases, with 15 bases between the two germline ends. A second PCR, run for about 7 to 11 cycles, used a sample-barcoded 5' primer plus a J-beta primer mix. A template-switch adaptor that had 12 random nucleotides put a tag on each cDNA molecule. TCRdb called the 5' RACE reads again in MiXCR, with one record for every CDR3 protein. Of roughly 1,800,000 distinct CDR3 sequences listed, about 50% are singletons. The chain is built from TRBV5-5 and TRBJ1-1, with D possibly TRBD1 on 5 matching bases. The sequencing sample was made of blood. The sequence was collected from a woman between 35 and 50 years old in good health. CDR3 residues: CASSLQGIGRTEAFF. The CDR3 DNA is TGTGCCAGCAGCTTGCAGGGAATCGGAAGGACTGAAGCTTTCTTT.